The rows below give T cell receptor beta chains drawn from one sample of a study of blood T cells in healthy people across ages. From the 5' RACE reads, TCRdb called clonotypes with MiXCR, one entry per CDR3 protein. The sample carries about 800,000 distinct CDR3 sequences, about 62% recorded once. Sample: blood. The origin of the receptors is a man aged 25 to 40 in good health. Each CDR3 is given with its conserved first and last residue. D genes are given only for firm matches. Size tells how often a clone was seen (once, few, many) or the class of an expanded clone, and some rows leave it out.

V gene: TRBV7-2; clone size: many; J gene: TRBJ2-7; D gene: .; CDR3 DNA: TGTGCCAGCAGCTCCCGCCTCGGGACAAGCTTCTACGAGCAGTACTTC; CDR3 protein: CASSSRLGTSFYEQYF
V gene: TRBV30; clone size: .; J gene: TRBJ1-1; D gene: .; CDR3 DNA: TGTGCCTGGAGTGTACTAGGTTACACTGAAGCTTTCTTT; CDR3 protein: CAWSVLGYTEAFF
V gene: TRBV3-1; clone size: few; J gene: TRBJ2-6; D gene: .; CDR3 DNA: TGTGCCAGCAGCCAACGATCTGGGGCCAACGTCCTGACTTTC; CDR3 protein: CASSQRSGANVLTF
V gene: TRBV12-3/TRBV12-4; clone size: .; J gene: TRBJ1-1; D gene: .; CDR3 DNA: TGTGCCAGCAGTTTTAGGTCCGTGAACACTGAAGCTTTCTTT; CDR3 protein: CASSFRSVNTEAFF
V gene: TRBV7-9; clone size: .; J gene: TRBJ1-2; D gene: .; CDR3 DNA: TGTGTCAGCAGCTTAGGCGCTGTCAACTATGGCTACACCTTC; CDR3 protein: CVSSLGAVNYGYTF
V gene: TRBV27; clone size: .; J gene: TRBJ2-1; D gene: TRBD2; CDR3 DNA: TGTGCCAGCAGTCCAATCGGGAGGGGGAATGAGCAGTTCTTC; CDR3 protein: CASSPIGRGNEQFF
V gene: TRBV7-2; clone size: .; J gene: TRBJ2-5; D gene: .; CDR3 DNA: TGTGCCAGCAGCTTGGCACACAGGGAAGAGACCCAGTACTTC; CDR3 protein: CASSLAHREETQYF
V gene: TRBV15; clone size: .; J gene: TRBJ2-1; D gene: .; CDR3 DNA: TGTGCCACCAGCAGAGAGCGGGATCTGGCCAATGAGCAGTTCTTC; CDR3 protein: CATSRERDLANEQFF
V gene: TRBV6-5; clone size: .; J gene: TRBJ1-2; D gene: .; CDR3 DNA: TGTGCCAGCAGGGCAGCGGCCCGGACAGTTTATGGCTACACCTTC; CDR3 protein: CASRAAARTVYGYTF
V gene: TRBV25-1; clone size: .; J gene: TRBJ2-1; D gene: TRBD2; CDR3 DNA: TGTGCCAGCAGTTTACTAGCGGGAGCGCTGAATGAGCAGTTCTTC; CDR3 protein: CASSLLAGALNEQFF
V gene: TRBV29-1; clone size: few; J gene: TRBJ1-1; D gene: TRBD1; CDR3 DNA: TGCAGCGTGGGGACAGGAGAGACTGAAGCTTTCTTT; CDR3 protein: CSVGTGETEAFF
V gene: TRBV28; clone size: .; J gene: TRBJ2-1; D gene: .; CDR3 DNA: TGTGCCAGCAGTTTATCGGGCGGGTGGGTACTTGAGCAGTTCTTC; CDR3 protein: CASSLSGGWVLEQFF
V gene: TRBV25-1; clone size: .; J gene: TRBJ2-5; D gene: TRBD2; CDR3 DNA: TGTGCCAGCAGTGACGGGACTAGCGGGGGAGAGCAGTACTTC; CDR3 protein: CASSDGTSGGEQYF
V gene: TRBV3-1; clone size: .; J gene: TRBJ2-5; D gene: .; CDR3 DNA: TGTGCCAGCAGTCCCTTAGGGGGTCAAGAGACCCAGTACTTC; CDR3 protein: CASSPLGGQETQYF
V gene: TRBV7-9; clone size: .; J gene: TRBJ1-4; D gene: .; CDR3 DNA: TGTGCCAGCAGCTTAGTGTTCAGGAGAACTAATGAAAAACTGTTTTTT; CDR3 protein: CASSLVFRRTNEKLFF
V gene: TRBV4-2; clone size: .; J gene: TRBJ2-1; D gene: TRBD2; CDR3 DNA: TGTGCCAGCAGCCAAACTCAACTAGCGGGGGGCCCAAGGGATGAGCAGTTCTTC; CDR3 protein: CASSQTQLAGGPRDEQFF
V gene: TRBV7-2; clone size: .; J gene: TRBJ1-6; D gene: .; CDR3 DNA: TGTGCCAGCAGCTCCCTCCGCTCGACACCAGGTTCACCCCTCCACTTT; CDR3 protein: CASSSLRSTPGSPLHF
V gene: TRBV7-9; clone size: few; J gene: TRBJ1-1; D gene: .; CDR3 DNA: TGTGCCAGCAGTTGGGGGACTAGGTTTGAAGCTTTCTTT; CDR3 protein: CASSWGTRFEAFF
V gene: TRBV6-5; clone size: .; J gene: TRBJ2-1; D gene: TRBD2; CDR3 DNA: TGTGCCAGCAGTTACCCGACTAGCGGGGTCCTCAATGAGCAGTTCTTC; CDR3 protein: CASSYPTSGVLNEQFF
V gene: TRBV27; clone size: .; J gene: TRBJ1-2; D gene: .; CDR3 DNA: TGTGCCAGCAGTTTAGGCGGGGACGGGGCTAACTATGGCTACACCTTC; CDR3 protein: CASSLGGDGANYGYTF
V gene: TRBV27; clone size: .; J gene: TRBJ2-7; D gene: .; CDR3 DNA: TGTGCCAGCAGTACCTCCCGCAGCCCGACGTACAGCTCCTACGAGCAGTACTTC; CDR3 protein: CASSTSRSPTYSSYEQYF
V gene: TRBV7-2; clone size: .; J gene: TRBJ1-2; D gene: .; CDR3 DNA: TGTGCCAGCAGCTCTAAAACAGGAGCCTACGGCTACACCTTC; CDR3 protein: CASSSKTGAYGYTF
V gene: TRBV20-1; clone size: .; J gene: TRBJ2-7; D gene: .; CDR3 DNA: TGCAGTGCTACGGGACCAAGCCTATCCTACGAGCAGTACTTC; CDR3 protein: CSATGPSLSYEQYF
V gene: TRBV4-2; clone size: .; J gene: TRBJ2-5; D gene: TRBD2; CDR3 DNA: TGTGCCAGCAGCCAAGTAGAAGGCCTAGCGGAAGAGACCCAGTACTTC; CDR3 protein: CASSQVEGLAEETQYF
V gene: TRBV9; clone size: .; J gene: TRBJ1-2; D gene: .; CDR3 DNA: TGTGCCAGCAAGGCGGCGGGGCAGGGTAAGGGCTACACCTTC; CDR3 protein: CASKAAGQGKGYTF
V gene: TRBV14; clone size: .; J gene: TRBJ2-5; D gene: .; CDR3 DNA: TGTGCCAGCAGCCAAGTTCCCCTCCCCCAAGAGACCCAGTACTTC; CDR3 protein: CASSQVPLPQETQYF
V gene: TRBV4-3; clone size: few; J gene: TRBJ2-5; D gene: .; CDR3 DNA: TGCGCCAGCAGCCAAGGCGGTCGGTCGGTGTTGGAGACCCAGTACTTC; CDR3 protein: CASSQGGRSVLETQYF
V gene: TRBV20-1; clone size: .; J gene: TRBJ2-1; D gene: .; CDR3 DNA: TGCAGTGCTAGAAGGGGCGCAGGGCAGTTCTTC; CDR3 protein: CSARRGAGQFF
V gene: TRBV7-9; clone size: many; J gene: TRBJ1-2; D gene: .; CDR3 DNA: TGTGCCATCCTTGAGGATGGCTACACCTTC; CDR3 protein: CAILEDGYTF
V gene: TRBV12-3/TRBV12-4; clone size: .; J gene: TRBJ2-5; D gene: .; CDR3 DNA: TGTGCCAGCAGCCCCCTACCCGGGGCTGAGACCCAGTACTTC; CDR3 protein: CASSPLPGAETQYF
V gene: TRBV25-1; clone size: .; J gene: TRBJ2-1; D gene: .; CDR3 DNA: TGTGCCAGCAGTGAACCCTTGCGGGGCGGAGAGACCCAGTTCTTC; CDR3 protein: CASSEPLRGGETQFF
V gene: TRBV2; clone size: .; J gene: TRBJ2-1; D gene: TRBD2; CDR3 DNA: TGTGCCAGCACCACGACTAGCGGGGCCGCGGGGCAGTTCTTC; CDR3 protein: CASTTTSGAAGQFF
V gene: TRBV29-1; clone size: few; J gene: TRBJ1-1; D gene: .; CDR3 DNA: TGCAGCGTTGTGAAAGACACTGAAGCTTTCTTT; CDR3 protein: CSVVKDTEAFF
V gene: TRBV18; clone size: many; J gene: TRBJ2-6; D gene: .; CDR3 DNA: TGTGCCAGCTCACCACCTAAAGCCTTCTCTGGGGCCAACGTCCTGACTTTC; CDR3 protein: CASSPPKAFSGANVLTF
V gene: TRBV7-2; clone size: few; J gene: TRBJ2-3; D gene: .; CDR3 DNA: TGTGCCAGCAGCCGAGACAGCACTTACACAGATACGCAGTATTTT; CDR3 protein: CASSRDSTYTDTQYF
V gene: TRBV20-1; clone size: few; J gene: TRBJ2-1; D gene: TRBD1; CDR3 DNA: TGCAGTGCTAGAGATCAGGGGGCGGTAGCGAGAAGAAATGAGCAGTTCTTC; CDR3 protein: CSARDQGAVARRNEQFF
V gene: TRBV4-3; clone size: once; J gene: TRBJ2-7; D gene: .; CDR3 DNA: TGCGCCAGCAGCCAAGGCCCTCGGTCTAACGAGCAGTACTTC; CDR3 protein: CASSQGPRSNEQYF
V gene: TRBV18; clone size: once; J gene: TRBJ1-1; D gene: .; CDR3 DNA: TGTGCCAGCTCACCTGCCCAGGGGTTGAACACTGAAGCTTTCTTT; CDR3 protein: CASSPAQGLNTEAFF
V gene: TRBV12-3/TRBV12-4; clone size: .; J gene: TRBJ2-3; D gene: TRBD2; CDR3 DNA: TGTGCCAGCAGCCGACGGACTAGCGGGAGTGGGGATACGCAGTATTTT; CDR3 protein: CASSRRTSGSGDTQYF
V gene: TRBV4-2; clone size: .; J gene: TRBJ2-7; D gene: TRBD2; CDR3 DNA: TGTGCCAGCAGCCGAGAACTAGCGGGGGATAGCTCCTACAATGAGCAGTACTTC; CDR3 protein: CASSRELAGDSSYNEQYF
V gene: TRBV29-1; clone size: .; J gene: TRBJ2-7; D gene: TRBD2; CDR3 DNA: TGCAGCGTGGGGCGGGGGCTAGCGGGAGTTGGCGAGCAGTACTTC; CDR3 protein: CSVGRGLAGVGEQYF
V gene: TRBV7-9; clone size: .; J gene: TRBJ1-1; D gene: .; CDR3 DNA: TGTGCCGGCAGCGTAGCACCCGGGAACACTGAAGCTTTCTTT; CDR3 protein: CAGSVAPGNTEAFF
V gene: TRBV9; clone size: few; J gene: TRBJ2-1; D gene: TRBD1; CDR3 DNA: TGTGCCAGCTCGACCGGGACAGGGAACAATGAGCAGTTCTTC; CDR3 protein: CASSTGTGNNEQFF
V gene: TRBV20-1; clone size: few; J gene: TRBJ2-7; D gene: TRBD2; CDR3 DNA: TGCAGTGCTACGGAAGCGGGGTTTGCCTACGAGCAGTACTTC; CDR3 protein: CSATEAGFAYEQYF
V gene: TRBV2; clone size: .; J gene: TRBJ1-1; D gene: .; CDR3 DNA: TGTGCCAGCAGTGAGAAATCCGTGGTGAACACTGAAGCTTTCTTT; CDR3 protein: CASSEKSVVNTEAFF
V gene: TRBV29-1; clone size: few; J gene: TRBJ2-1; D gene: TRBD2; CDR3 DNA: TGCAGCGGTAGCGGGAGCAGAAACAATGAGCAGTTCTTC; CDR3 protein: CSGSGSRNNEQFF
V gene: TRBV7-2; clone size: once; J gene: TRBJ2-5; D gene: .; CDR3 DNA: TGTGCCAGCAGCTTAGTGTATCGAGAAGAGACCCAGTACTTC; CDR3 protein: CASSLVYREETQYF
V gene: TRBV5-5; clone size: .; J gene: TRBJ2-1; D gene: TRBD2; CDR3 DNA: TGTGCCAGCGGAACCGGGACTAGCGGGTCCAACGAGCAGTTCTTC; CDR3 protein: CASGTGTSGSNEQFF
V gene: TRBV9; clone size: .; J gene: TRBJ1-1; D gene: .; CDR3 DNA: TGTGCCAGCAGCGCCGGTAGGGGCACTGAAGCTTTCTTT; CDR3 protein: CASSAGRGTEAFF
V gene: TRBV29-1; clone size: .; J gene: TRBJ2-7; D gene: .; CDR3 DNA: TGCAGCGTTGAAGTAGGGACGGACGAGCAGTACTTC; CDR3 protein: CSVEVGTDEQYF
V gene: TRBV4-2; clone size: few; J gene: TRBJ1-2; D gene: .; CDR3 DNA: TGTGCCAGCAGCCAAGAGCTAGCCCGTCGGGCTTTAGGGATTTTTGGCTACACCTTC; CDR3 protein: CASSQELARRALGIFGYTF
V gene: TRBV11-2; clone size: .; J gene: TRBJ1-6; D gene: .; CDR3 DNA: TGTGCCAGCAGCCAGATAGAGGGCCGATCACCCCTCCACTTT; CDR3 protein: CASSQIEGRSPLHF
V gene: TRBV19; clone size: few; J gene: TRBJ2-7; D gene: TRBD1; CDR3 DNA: TGTGCCAGCGGGACAGGGCGATACGAGCAGTACTTC; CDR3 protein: CASGTGRYEQYF
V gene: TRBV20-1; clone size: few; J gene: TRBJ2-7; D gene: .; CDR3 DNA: TGCAGTGCTAGAATCCCCAGGCCCCTCGCCGAGCAGTACTTC; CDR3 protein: CSARIPRPLAEQYF
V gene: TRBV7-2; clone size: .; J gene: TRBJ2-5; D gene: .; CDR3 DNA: TGTGCCAGCAGCGTAGGATGGGCAGGGACCCAGTACTTC; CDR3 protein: CASSVGWAGTQYF